Given below is one TCR beta chain in context. Germline trimming cut 0 bases from V and 2 bases from J; bases unmatched to any gene: 8. The CDR3 covers 17 residues. Germline V CDR1 and CDR2: SGHTA, FQGTGA. With roughly 200,000 irradiated, violet-dye-labeled stimulator cells, roughly 200,000 CFSE-labeled responder cells were plated. Proliferating CFSE-low CD3+CD4+ and CD3+CD8+ responders were sorted after the reaction. Clones were sequenced by immunoSEQ multiplex PCR, and TCRdb holds only the in-frame ones, with some missing. Among roughly 20,000 clones listed, more than 40% were seen once. This record comes from a study of graft-versus-host responses after intestinal transplantation. General study points: When patients had graft-donor T cell macrochimerism, their allografts held high graft-versus-host to host-versus-graft clonal ratios. Recipient-marrow GvH clones were detected, some having first appeared in ileum or blood.

V and J are TRBV7-3 and TRBJ2-5; the match to TRBD2 covers 8 bases. The sequencing used alloreactive CD4+ T cells from a mixed lymphocyte reaction culture, collected before intestinal transplant. Specified subset: CFSE-low proliferating T cells sorted from approximately 6-day pre-transplant mixed lymphocyte reaction (GvH or HvG direction). This TCR was sampled from a human patient who received an intestinal transplant. The CDR3 DNA sequence: TGTGCCAGCAGCTTAACGGGGGCGCGGGGGGCACAAGAGACCCAGTACTTC. This encodes CASSLTGARGAQETQYF. The full variable domain, rest sourced from reference TRBV7-3 and TRBJ2-5, is GAGVSQTPSNKVTEKGKYVELRCDPISGHTALYWYRQSLGQGPEFLIYFQGTGAADDSGLPNDRFFAVRPEGSVSTLKIQRTERGDSAVYLCASSLTGARGAQETQYFGPGTRLLVL.